This is a list of T cell receptor beta chains from one sample in a study of blood T cells in healthy people across ages. MiXCR, applied by TCRdb to the 5' RACE reads, yields one record per CDR3 protein. The table lists approximately 2,000,000 distinct CDR3 sequences, more than 35% of them singletons, with under 30% in the top ten. Sequenced sample: blood. The receptors were sampled from a human donor in good health. CDR3s include the opening cysteine and the closing phenylalanine or tryptophan. The order of the fields is D gene, J gene, clone size, V gene, CDR3 protein, CDR3 DNA. D genes are given only for firm matches. The size field is filled for only some rows; it gives once, few, many or a size class.

TRBD2,TRBJ2-3,once,TRBV7-2,CASSQRLAGVTDMQYF,TGTGCCAGCAGCCAGCGACTAGCGGGGGTCACAGATATGCAGTATTTT
-,TRBJ2-5,-,TRBV6-5,CASSYSGSAGETQYF,TGTGCCAGCAGTTACTCCGGGTCAGCGGGTGAGACCCAGTACTTC
-,TRBJ2-2,-,TRBV7-7,CASSSRGMGELFF,TGTGCCAGCAGCTCCAGGGGTATGGGGGAGCTGTTTTTT
TRBD2,TRBJ2-1,-,TRBV29-1,CSVARGGPGNEQFF,TGCAGCGTTGCTCGGGGGGGGCCAGGCAATGAGCAGTTCTTC
-,TRBJ2-7,-,TRBV28,CASSLSGVLEQYF,TGTGCCAGCAGTTTATCTGGGGTCCTCGAGCAGTACTTC
-,TRBJ1-3,-,TRBV4-3,CASSQAGAAGNTIYF,TGCGCCAGCAGCCAAGCAGGGGCGGCGGGAAACACCATATATTTT
-,TRBJ1-1,-,TRBV18,CASSPTQLGDTEAFF,TGTGCCAGCTCACCAACACAACTAGGGGACACTGAAGCTTTCTTT
-,TRBJ1-1,few,TRBV4-1,CASSQIDDTEAFF,TGCGCCAGCAGCCAAATTGATGACACTGAAGCTTTCTTT
TRBD2,TRBJ2-7,few,TRBV29-1,CSVSSGGQSSYNEQYF,TGCAGCGTTTCGAGCGGGGGGCAGAGCTCCTACAATGAGCAGTACTTC
-,TRBJ1-6,-,TRBV10-3,CAISVEVYNSPLHF,TGTGCCATCAGTGTGGAAGTTTATAATTCACCCCTCCACTTT
-,TRBJ1-3,-,TRBV27,CATRTASGNTIYF,TGTGCCACCCGGACGGCGTCTGGAAACACCATATATTTT
TRBD2,TRBJ2-1,few,TRBV4-3,CVSSQVLAVNEQFF,TGCGTCAGCAGCCAAGTTCTAGCGGTCAATGAGCAGTTCTTC
-,TRBJ2-1,-,TRBV3-1,CASSQEVRNEQFF,TGTGCCAGCAGCCAAGAGGTGAGAAATGAGCAGTTCTTC
-,TRBJ2-1,few,TRBV12-3/TRBV12-4,CASSPGINLEQFF,TGTGCCAGCAGCCCCGGGATCAACTTGGAGCAGTTCTTC
-,TRBJ2-7,few,TRBV29-1,CSVATLHRSSYEQYF,TGCAGCGTCGCCACCCTCCACCGGAGCTCCTACGAGCAGTACTTC
TRBD1,TRBJ1-2,-,TRBV11-2,CASSLRSTGGGYTF,TGTGCCAGCAGCTTAAGATCAACAGGGGGTGGCTACACCTTC
TRBD1,TRBJ1-2,-,TRBV5-1,CASSPMDRGDNYGYTF,TGCGCCAGCAGCCCTATGGACAGGGGAGATAACTATGGCTACACCTTC
TRBD2,TRBJ2-3,once,TRBV28,CASTAGDTDTQYF,TGTGCCAGCACGGCGGGGGACACAGATACGCAGTATTTT
-,TRBJ1-4,-,TRBV4-2,CASSQEGFEGAEKLFF,TGTGCCAGCAGCCAAGAGGGTTTTGAAGGGGCTGAAAAACTGTTTTTT
-,TRBJ2-3,many,TRBV20-1,CSAPPGDTSTDTQYF,TGCAGTGCTCCCCCGGGGGACACTAGCACAGATACGCAGTATTTT
-,TRBJ2-6,few,TRBV19,CASSVSGDGANVLTF,TGTGCCAGTAGTGTCTCAGGGGATGGGGCCAACGTCCTGACTTTC
TRBD2,TRBJ2-1,-,TRBV9,CASSYSGRAPKEQFF,TGTGCCAGCAGCTATAGCGGGAGGGCCCCCAAGGAGCAGTTCTTC
TRBD2,TRBJ2-3,-,TRBV29-1,CSVVAGGLDTQYF,TGCAGCGTTGTAGCGGGGGGGCTGGATACGCAGTATTTT
-,TRBJ2-3,few,TRBV5-6,CASSLDVFPSTDTQYF,TGTGCCAGCAGCCTGGATGTCTTCCCTAGCACAGATACGCAGTATTTT
-,TRBJ2-7,-,TRBV7-2,CASSPPGRGGEQYF,TGTGCCAGCAGCCCCCCGGGGCGGGGTGGAGAGCAGTACTTC
TRBD2,TRBJ2-3,few,TRBV27,CASSFLGREGAQYF,TGTGCCAGCAGTTTTTTAGGGAGGGAGGGTGCGCAGTATTTT
TRBD2,TRBJ2-5,-,TRBV4-2,CASSQVLAGDQETQYF,TGTGCCAGCAGCCAAGTCCTAGCGGGGGACCAAGAGACCCAGTACTTC
TRBD2,TRBJ2-1,few,TRBV3-1,CASSSSGGASSGGEQFF,TGTGCCAGCAGCTCAAGCGGGGGGGCCTCTTCGGGAGGTGAGCAGTTCTTC
-,TRBJ1-6,few,TRBV7-2,CASSLGGELSPLHF,TGTGCCAGCAGCTTAGGCGGGGAGCTTTCACCCCTCCACTTT
TRBD1,TRBJ1-2,few,TRBV7-2,CASNPGQGFYGYTF,TGTGCCAGCAACCCGGGACAGGGATTCTATGGCTACACCTTC
-,TRBJ2-5,few,TRBV7-2,CASSLPVFQETQYF,TGTGCCAGCAGCTTACCAGTATTTCAAGAGACCCAGTACTTC
TRBD2,TRBJ2-1,-,TRBV24-1,CATSDLRGAGASYNEQFF,TGTGCCACCAGTGACCTCCGGGGAGCGGGGGCATCTTACAATGAGCAGTTCTTC
-,TRBJ1-2,few,TRBV20-1,CSANRPNAPQLLSYGYTF,TGCAGTGCAAACCGGCCAAACGCCCCTCAGCTTCTAAGTTATGGCTACACCTTC
TRBD1,TRBJ1-4,few,TRBV4-3,CASSQRTGRDEKLFF,TGCGCCAGCAGCCAAAGGACAGGGAGGGATGAAAAACTGTTTTTT
-,TRBJ2-3,-,TRBV12-3/TRBV12-4,CASSFWRSSTDTQYF,-
TRBD1,TRBJ2-4,-,TRBV28,CASSVGDRNIQYF,TGTGCCAGCAGTGTGGGGGACAGAAACATTCAGTACTTC
-,TRBJ2-6,few,TRBV5-1,CASYSGSGANVLTF,TGCGCCAGCTACTCAGGCTCTGGGGCCAACGTCCTGACTTTC
-,TRBJ1-4,-,TRBV29-1,CSARPGHNGKLFF,TGCAGCGCCCGTCCGGGACATAACGGAAAACTGTTTTTT
TRBD2,TRBJ2-7,-,TRBV12-3/TRBV12-4,CASSLSAGGSYEQYF,TGTGCCAGCAGTTTATCGGCGGGGGGGAGCTACGAGCAGTACTTC
-,TRBJ1-1,-,TRBV7-6,CASSLSVQGGNTEAFF,TGTGCCAGCAGCTTATCGGTCCAAGGGGGGAACACTGAAGCTTTCTTT
-,TRBJ2-3,-,TRBV9,CASSDLVRGTDTQYF,TGTGCCAGCAGCGATCTTGTACGGGGGACAGATACGCAGTATTTT
TRBD2,TRBJ2-2,-,TRBV9,CASSVRDYPNTGELFF,TGTGCCAGCAGCGTAAGGGACTATCCGAACACCGGGGAGCTGTTTTTT
-,TRBJ2-7,-,TRBV5-1,CASSLYWAGCEQYF,TGCGCCAGCAGCTTGTACTGGGCGGGCTGCGAGCAGTACTTC
-,TRBJ1-3,-,TRBV28,CASISLQGSGNTIYF,TGTGCCAGCATATCGTTACAAGGCTCTGGAAACACCATATATTTT
-,TRBJ2-5,-,TRBV4-3,CASSEGVLGTQYF,TGCGCCAGCAGCGAAGGGGTTTTAGGGACCCAGTACTTC
-,TRBJ2-4,-,TRBV7-9,CASSRDSPGEQYF,TGTGCCAGCAGCAGAGACAGCCCGGGAGAGCAGTACTTC
-,TRBJ2-6,few,TRBV6-1,CASSEYRVGNVLTF,TGTGCCAGCAGTGAGTACAGGGTCGGCAACGTCCTGACTTTC
TRBD1,TRBJ1-2,-,TRBV7-2,CASSEGTGVYGYTF,TGTGCCAGTTCAGAAGGGACAGGGGTTTATGGCTACACCTTC
TRBD1,TRBJ1-2,-,TRBV27,CASSPRTGADGYTF,TGTGCCAGCAGTCCGCGGACAGGAGCGGATGGCTACACCTTC
TRBD2,TRBJ2-1,-,TRBV11-1,CASSLGERGNLYNEQFF,TGTGCCAGCAGCTTGGGGGAGCGGGGGAATTTGTACAATGAGCAGTTCTTC
TRBD1,TRBJ1-1,few,TRBV29-1,CSVEARTGNTEAFF,TGCAGCGTTGAAGCTCGGACAGGGAACACTGAAGCTTTCTTT